The rows below give T cell receptor beta chains drawn from one sample of a study of CD8+CD57+ T cells in acquired aplastic anemia. MiXCR, applied by TCRdb to the reads, yields one record per CDR3 protein. The sample includes about 200,000 distinct CDR3 sequences, roughly 35% of them seen just once. Sequencing was performed on sorted CD4+, CD8+, or CD8+CD57+ T cells (not recorded which) from PBMCs. The source is a human donor in good health, serving as a control. Both conserved end residues are part of each CDR3. A D gene is named only where the DNA matches it firmly. Clone size, where shown, is once, few, many, or a class for clones that have expanded.

v_call: TRBV11-2
d_call: NA
j_call: TRBJ1-4
clone_size: few
cdr3_aa: CASSPSVYVATNEKLFF
cdr3_nt: TGTGCCAGCAGCCCGTCAGTCTATGTAGCAACTAATGAAAAACTGTTTTTT

v_call: TRBV15
d_call: TRBD1
j_call: TRBJ2-6
clone_size: many
cdr3_aa: CATRDRAGANVLTF
cdr3_nt: TGTGCCACCAGGGACAGGGCTGGGGCCAACGTCCTGACTTTC

v_call: TRBV7-9
d_call: NA
j_call: TRBJ2-7
clone_size: many
cdr3_aa: CASSLENRGKQYF
cdr3_nt: TGTGCCAGCAGCTTAGAGAATCGGGGCAAGCAGTACTTC

v_call: TRBV29-1
d_call: TRBD1
j_call: TRBJ1-3
clone_size: many
cdr3_aa: CSVVQGPGNTIYF
cdr3_nt: TGCAGCGTCGTACAGGGGCCCGGAAACACCATATATTTT

v_call: TRBV11-2
d_call: NA
j_call: TRBJ1-3
clone_size: NA
cdr3_aa: CASSQRVLQNGNTIYF
cdr3_nt: TGTGCCAGCAGCCAAAGGGTCTTACAGAACGGAAACACCATATATTTT

v_call: TRBV7-2
d_call: TRBD1
j_call: TRBJ1-3
clone_size: many
cdr3_aa: CASRKDRAGGNTIYF
cdr3_nt: TGTGCCAGCAGAAAGGACAGGGCGGGCGGAAACACCATATATTTT

v_call: TRBV5-1
d_call: NA
j_call: TRBJ1-2
clone_size: few
cdr3_aa: CASSSEGSYGYTF
cdr3_nt: TGCGCCAGCAGCTCCGAAGGTTCCTATGGCTACACCTTC

v_call: TRBV2
d_call: TRBD1
j_call: TRBJ1-2
clone_size: many
cdr3_aa: CASSVPLTGPNYGYTF
cdr3_nt: TGTGCCAGCAGTGTCCCCCTGACAGGGCCTAACTATGGCTACACCTTC

v_call: TRBV7-3
d_call: TRBD2
j_call: TRBJ2-2
clone_size: NA
cdr3_aa: CASSLVGGAPGELFF
cdr3_nt: TGTGCCAGCAGCTTGGTCGGGGGGGCCCCCGGGGAGCTGTTTTTT

v_call: TRBV6-1
d_call: TRBD1
j_call: TRBJ1-2
clone_size: NA
cdr3_aa: CASSEGTGAYGYTF
cdr3_nt: TGTGCCAGCAGTGAAGGGACAGGGGCCTATGGCTACACCTTC

v_call: TRBV4-1
d_call: NA
j_call: TRBJ1-1
clone_size: many
cdr3_aa: CASSPHRVDTEAFF
cdr3_nt: TGCGCCAGCAGCCCACACAGGGTGGACACTGAAGCTTTCTTT

v_call: TRBV7-9
d_call: NA
j_call: TRBJ2-1
clone_size: NA
cdr3_aa: CASRPPRSGRGPYNEQFF
cdr3_nt: TGTGCCAGCCGACCTCCCCGATCCGGGAGAGGTCCCTACAATGAGCAGTTCTTC

v_call: TRBV30
d_call: TRBD1
j_call: TRBJ2-1
clone_size: NA
cdr3_aa: CAWSSRGLSSYNEQFF
cdr3_nt: TGTGCCTGGAGTTCAAGGGGGCTGAGCTCCTACAATGAGCAGTTCTTC

v_call: TRBV11-2
d_call: NA
j_call: TRBJ1-4
clone_size: NA
cdr3_aa: CASSSTGVAGATNEKLFF
cdr3_nt: TGTGCCAGCAGCTCGACCGGGGTAGCGGGAGCAACTAATGAAAAACTGTTTTTT

v_call: TRBV6-1
d_call: TRBD1
j_call: TRBJ1-2
clone_size: NA
cdr3_aa: CASTAGQGPLGYTF
cdr3_nt: TGTGCCAGCACAGCGGGACAGGGGCCTTTAGGCTACACCTTC

v_call: TRBV7-2
d_call: NA
j_call: TRBJ2-1
clone_size: NA
cdr3_aa: CASSRSNVNEQFF
cdr3_nt: TGTGCCAGCAGCCGGTCCAATGTCAATGAGCAGTTCTTC

v_call: TRBV2
d_call: NA
j_call: TRBJ1-1
clone_size: many
cdr3_aa: CASMATGENTEAFF
cdr3_nt: TGTGCCAGCATGGCGACTGGGGAGAACACTGAAGCTTTCTTT

v_call: TRBV24-1
d_call: NA
j_call: TRBJ2-1
clone_size: NA
cdr3_aa: CATSDLSGAAYNEQFF
cdr3_nt: TGTGCCACCAGTGATCTCTCAGGGGCCGCCTACAATGAGCAGTTCTTC

v_call: TRBV2
d_call: TRBD1
j_call: TRBJ2-7
clone_size: few
cdr3_aa: CASSVDRGGYEQYF
cdr3_nt: TGTGCCAGCAGTGTTGACAGGGGTGGCTACGAGCAGTACTTC

v_call: TRBV18
d_call: NA
j_call: TRBJ2-5
clone_size: NA
cdr3_aa: CASSPVGESETQYF
cdr3_nt: TGTGCCAGCTCACCAGTTGGGGAATCAGAGACCCAGTACTTC

v_call: TRBV5-1
d_call: NA
j_call: TRBJ1-1
clone_size: NA
cdr3_aa: CASSLDRGLSTEAFF
cdr3_nt: TGCGCCAGCAGCTTGGATCGGGGGTTGAGCACTGAAGCTTTCTTT

v_call: TRBV20-1
d_call: NA
j_call: TRBJ1-1
clone_size: many
cdr3_aa: CSATKPGLNTEAFF
cdr3_nt: TGCAGTGCTACCAAACCGGGTTTGAACACTGAAGCTTTCTTT

v_call: TRBV19
d_call: TRBD1
j_call: TRBJ2-3
clone_size: NA
cdr3_aa: CASSTLTGEDTQYF
cdr3_nt: TGTGCCAGTAGTACTTTGACAGGGGAAGATACGCAGTATTTT

v_call: TRBV13
d_call: TRBD1
j_call: TRBJ1-6
clone_size: many
cdr3_aa: CASSRQGGNSPLHF
cdr3_nt: TGTGCCAGCAGCCGACAGGGGGGAAATTCACCCCTCCACTTT

v_call: TRBV12-3/TRBV12-4
d_call: NA
j_call: TRBJ1-5
clone_size: few
cdr3_aa: CASLNKRGVQPQHF
cdr3_nt: TGTGCCAGCTTAAACAAGCGGGGGGTTCAGCCCCAGCATTTT

v_call: TRBV15
d_call: NA
j_call: TRBJ2-2
clone_size: NA
cdr3_aa: CATSRGGLANTGELFF
cdr3_nt: TGTGCCACCAGCAGAGGAGGACTCGCGAACACCGGGGAGCTGTTTTTT

v_call: TRBV7-9
d_call: NA
j_call: TRBJ2-1
clone_size: NA
cdr3_aa: CASTSWRGQLGNEQFF
cdr3_nt: TGTGCCAGCACCTCCTGGAGGGGGCAATTAGGCAATGAGCAGTTCTTC

v_call: TRBV6-1
d_call: TRBD1
j_call: TRBJ2-7
clone_size: few
cdr3_aa: CASSESSIGWAGGYEQYF
cdr3_nt: TGTGCCAGCAGTGAATCTTCAATTGGGTGGGCAGGGGGCTACGAGCAGTACTTC

v_call: TRBV7-3
d_call: NA
j_call: TRBJ2-7
clone_size: NA
cdr3_aa: CASSMDRPYEQYF
cdr3_nt: TGTGCCAGCAGCATGGACAGACCCTACGAGCAGTACTTC

v_call: TRBV2
d_call: NA
j_call: TRBJ1-2
clone_size: NA
cdr3_aa: CASSATITYGYTF
cdr3_nt: TGTGCCAGCAGTGCTACGATAACCTATGGCTACACCTTC

v_call: TRBV5-1
d_call: NA
j_call: TRBJ2-5
clone_size: NA
cdr3_aa: CASSFSGAREETQYF
cdr3_nt: TGCGCCAGCAGCTTCTCGGGGGCCAGAGAAGAGACCCAGTACTTC

v_call: TRBV6-1
d_call: NA
j_call: TRBJ1-2
clone_size: many
cdr3_aa: CASRQNGYTF
cdr3_nt: TGTGCCAGCAGGCAAAATGGCTACACCTTC

v_call: TRBV5-1
d_call: NA
j_call: TRBJ1-1
clone_size: many
cdr3_aa: CASSRPGREAFF
cdr3_nt: TGCGCCAGCAGCCGGCCGGGCAGAGAAGCTTTCTTT

v_call: TRBV9
d_call: NA
j_call: TRBJ1-1
clone_size: many
cdr3_aa: CASSGLSGVTEAFF
cdr3_nt: TGTGCCAGCAGCGGACTGTCAGGGGTAACTGAAGCTTTCTTT

v_call: TRBV20-1
d_call: NA
j_call: TRBJ2-3
clone_size: few
cdr3_aa: CSANPRAGGTDTQYF
cdr3_nt: TGCAGTGCTAATCCCAGGGCCGGAGGTACAGATACGCAGTATTTT

v_call: TRBV7-9
d_call: NA
j_call: TRBJ2-7
clone_size: once
cdr3_aa: CASSLGLVAIEQYF
cdr3_nt: TGTGCCAGCAGCTTAGGGCTAGTGGCCATCGAGCAGTACTTC

v_call: TRBV19
d_call: TRBD1
j_call: TRBJ1-2
clone_size: once
cdr3_aa: CASSPDRGTTYGYTF
cdr3_nt: TGTGCCAGTAGCCCAGACAGGGGGACTACCTATGGCTACACCTTC

v_call: TRBV9
d_call: TRBD1
j_call: TRBJ2-3
clone_size: NA
cdr3_aa: CASSARLTGTTDTQYF
cdr3_nt: TGTGCCAGCAGCGCAAGGCTGACAGGGACCACAGATACGCAGTATTTT

v_call: TRBV9
d_call: TRBD1
j_call: TRBJ2-1
clone_size: NA
cdr3_aa: CASSVTGTVRGEQFF
cdr3_nt: TGTGCCAGCAGCGTGACTGGGACAGTCAGGGGTGAGCAGTTCTTC

v_call: TRBV15
d_call: NA
j_call: TRBJ2-7
clone_size: NA
cdr3_aa: CATSRVVSQGSYERYF
cdr3_nt: TGTGCCACCAGCAGAGTTGTCAGCCAGGGTTCCTACGAGCGGTACTTC

v_call: TRBV6-1
d_call: TRBD1
j_call: TRBJ2-7
clone_size: many
cdr3_aa: CASSHPGQGVHEQYF
cdr3_nt: TGTGCCAGCAGCCACCCGGGACAGGGGGTTCACGAGCAGTACTTC

v_call: TRBV5-8
d_call: NA
j_call: TRBJ1-1
clone_size: NA
cdr3_aa: CASSPGAVEAFF
cdr3_nt: TGTGCCAGCAGCCCTGGGGCCGTTGAAGCTTTCTTT

v_call: TRBV18
d_call: NA
j_call: TRBJ1-1
clone_size: few
cdr3_aa: CASSPWGNTEAFF
cdr3_nt: TGTGCCAGCTCACCTTGGGGGAACACTGAAGCTTTCTTT

v_call: TRBV9
d_call: TRBD2
j_call: TRBJ2-3
clone_size: NA
cdr3_aa: CASRELAGVSDTQYF
cdr3_nt: TGTGCCAGCAGGGAACTAGCGGGGGTGTCAGATACGCAGTATTTT

v_call: TRBV4-1
d_call: NA
j_call: TRBJ2-2
clone_size: many
cdr3_aa: CASSQGRELFF
cdr3_nt: TGCGCCAGCAGCCAGGGCAGGGAGCTGTTTTTT

v_call: TRBV6-1
d_call: NA
j_call: TRBJ2-7
clone_size: many
cdr3_aa: CASRRTGTATYEQYF
cdr3_nt: TGTGCCAGCAGGCGCACCGGGACTGCAACCTACGAGCAGTACTTC

v_call: TRBV7-2
d_call: NA
j_call: TRBJ2-1
clone_size: many
cdr3_aa: CASSLVGLHHEQFF
cdr3_nt: TGTGCCAGCAGCTTAGTGGGCCTACACCATGAGCAGTTCTTC

v_call: TRBV2
d_call: TRBD2
j_call: TRBJ2-1
clone_size: few
cdr3_aa: CASSFGGGNEQFF
cdr3_nt: TGTGCCAGCAGTTTCGGGGGGGGCAATGAGCAGTTCTTC

v_call: TRBV12-3/TRBV12-4
d_call: TRBD1
j_call: TRBJ2-7
clone_size: many
cdr3_aa: CASRATGTKQYF
cdr3_nt: TGTGCCAGCAGAGCGACAGGGACCAAGCAGTACTTC

v_call: TRBV19
d_call: NA
j_call: TRBJ1-2
clone_size: NA
cdr3_aa: CASSHSGTTNYGYTF
cdr3_nt: TGTGCCAGTAGTCACTCAGGGACAACTAACTATGGCTACACCTTC

v_call: TRBV2
d_call: NA
j_call: TRBJ1-2
clone_size: many
cdr3_aa: CASRSGYGYTF
cdr3_nt: TGTGCCAGCCGGAGTGGCTATGGCTACACCTTC